Given below is one T cell receptor beta chain in context. Its specificity is unknown. The assay looked at some 10^5 TCR templates in each sample. Assay: immunoSEQ multiplex PCR; the TCRdb copy retains only in-frame clones and omits some. The sample consists of around 95,000 clones, 91% of them appearing once. This entry belongs to a study of siplizumab effects on memory and regulatory T cells. Study-wide results and caveats: Mappable alloreactive CD4+ clones averaged roughly 69% Treg-derived with siplizumab versus approximately 25% in controls.

V shed 5 bases, J shed 4 bases, and the junction held 9 bases outside the gene matches. Germline V lookup: CDR1 LGHNT, CDR2 FRNRAP. The CDR3 extends over 16 amino acids. This receptor was obtained from a human donor in good health. The chain couples TRBV12-5 to TRBJ2-7, with 12 bases that match TRBD1. Sequences were obtained from CD4+ T cells sorted from blood. The CDR3 DNA is TGTGCTAGTGGTACCTATGGGACAGGGGGCTATTACGAGCAGTACTTC. Amino acids: CASGTYGTGGYYEQYF.